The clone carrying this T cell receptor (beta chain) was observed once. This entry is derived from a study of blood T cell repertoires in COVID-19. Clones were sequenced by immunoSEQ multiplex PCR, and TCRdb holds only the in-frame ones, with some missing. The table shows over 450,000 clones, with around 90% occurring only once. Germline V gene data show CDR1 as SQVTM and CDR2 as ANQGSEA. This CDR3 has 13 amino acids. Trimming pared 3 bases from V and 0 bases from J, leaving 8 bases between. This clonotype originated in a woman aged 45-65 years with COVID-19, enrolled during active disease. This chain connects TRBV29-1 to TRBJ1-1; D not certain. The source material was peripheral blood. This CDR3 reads CSVDEVVNTEAFF. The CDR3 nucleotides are TGCAGCGTTGATGAGGTCGTGAACACTGAAGCTTTCTTT.